The 20 T cell receptor beta chains below come from one sample, sequenced in a study of breast tumors, draining lymph nodes, adjacent tissues. MiXCR, applied by TCRdb to the multiplex PCR reads, yields one record per CDR3 protein. This repertoire shows over 150,000 distinct CDR3 sequences, approximately 30% found once; its top ten account for around 4%. Breast cancer patients provided tissue from their axillary draining lymph nodes. Sequenced material: axillary lymph node tissue. The receptors shown here come from a female donor with breast cancer. Some clones in this sample may be carry-over from other donors' samples.

The table lists this clonotype with many counts. The CDR3 region has the DNA TGCGCCAGCAGCCTCCGGGACTTAGCGGGAGTGGGGAATGAGCAGTTCTTC. Translated, it gives CASSLRDLAGVGNEQFF. This rearrangement joins TRBV4-1 to TRBJ2-1; 9 positions agree with TRBD2. The CDR3 sequence is 17 residues long. CDR1 MGHRA and CDR2 YSYEKL come from the germline V gene. V lost 4 bases and J lost 7; bases outside the gene matches: 14.

This clonotype came up many times. V is TRBV28 and J is TRBJ2-5; the match to TRBD2 covers 9 bases. The CDR3 is made up of 14 amino acids. CDR1 and CDR2 from the germline V gene are MDHEN and SYDVKM. V shed 6 bases, J shed 3 bases, and the junction held 5 bases outside the gene matches. The CDR3: CASSPAGGKETQYF. The CDR3 nucleotides read TGTGCCAGCAGCCCAGCGGGGGGCAAAGAGACCCAGTACTTC.

This clonotype was observed a few times. The rearrangement joins TRBV11-3 to TRBJ2-1, with TRBD2 matching 16 bases. The CDR3 sequence is 16 residues long. J lost 10 bases, V lost 4 bases, and 7 bases had no gene match. The germline CDR1 and CDR2 sequences are SGHNT and YENEEA. CDR3 in DNA: TGTGCCAGCAGCTCAGGGACTAGCGGGGGGGTGTCCGAGCAGTTCTTC. Translation: CASSSGTSGGVSEQFF.

In its sample, this clonotype was seen once. The chain links TRBV20-1 to TRBJ2-3, with 9 bases matching TRBD2. The germline CDR1 and CDR2 sequences are DFQATT and SNEGSKA (reference sequence). The CDR3 loop spans 15 amino acids. J gave up 11 bases and V 5 bases, and 17 bases lay outside the gene matches. This chain's CDR3 is CSASRGGGNYNEQYF. The CDR3 DNA reads TGCAGTGCTTCACGCGGGGGGGGAAACTACAATGAGCAGTATTTT.

This clonotype was seen a single time. V usage is TRBV7-9 and J usage is TRBJ1-2; TRBD1 matches at 8 bases. Germline values: CDR1 SEHNR, CDR2 FQNEAQ (reference sequence). The CDR3 length is 15 residues. With V trimmed by 2 bases and J by 4 bases, 6 bases remained unmatched. CDR3 residues: CASSLRQGSSYGYTF. In nucleotides, the CDR3 is TGTGCCAGCAGCTTACGACAGGGGTCGAGCTATGGCTACACCTTC.

At least ten counts were recorded for this clonotype. V is TRBV27 and J is TRBJ2-1; 11 bases are shared with TRBD1. The CDR3 has 15 amino acids. Per the germline V gene, CDR1 is MNHEY and CDR2 is SMNVEV (reference sequence). Trimming removed 2 bases from V and 6 bases from J; junction bases left unmatched: 3. CDR3 nucleotides: TGTGCCAGCAGTTTAGGCGGGACAGGGGGCAATGAGCAGTTCTTC. Translating gives CASSLGGTGGNEQFF.

Notes on this clonotype: Given a much more abundant clone one base away, this may be a read error. The genes are TRBV19 and TRBJ1-2, with D possibly TRBD1 on 5 matching bases. This CDR3 spans 15 amino acids. The germline V gene has CDR1 LNHDA and CDR2 SQIVND (reference sequence). CDR3 residues: CVSSDVGHPNYGYTF. For the CDR3, the DNA is TGTGTCAGCAGTGATGTGGGGCACCCTAACTATGGCTACACCTTC.

This clonotype has a count of ten or more. This chain connects TRBV12-3 or TRBV12-4 to TRBJ2-1, with TRBD2 matching 11 bases. V trimming: 5 bases; J trimming: 5 bases; junction bases outside the gene matches: 8. CDR3 size: 16 residues. The CDR3 region has the DNA TGTGCCAGCAGTACAGTAGCGGGAGGGCCCGACAATGAGCAGTTCTTC. Translated, it gives CASSTVAGGPDNEQFF.

This clonotype was observed many times. The J gene is TRBJ2-2, the V gene TRBV19, with unresolved D. The germline V and J ends were trimmed by 5 bases and 4 bases, with 14 bases remaining between them. The V gene's germline CDR1 is LNHDA and CDR2 SQIVND (reference sequence). CDR3 length equals 15 residues. Here the CDR3 DNA reads TGTGCCAGTAGTCGCGGAAGATTGAGCACCGGGGAGCTGTTTTTT. This translates into CASSRGRLSTGELFF. Filled out from reference TRBV19 and TRBJ2-2, the complete variable domain reads DGGITQSPKYLFRKEGQNVTLSCEQNLNHDAMYWYRQDPGQGLRLIYYSQIVNDFQKGDIAEGYSVSREKKESFPLTVTSAQKNPTAFYLCASSRGRLSTGELFFGEGSRLTVL.

This clonotype has more than one count but fewer than ten. The chain links TRBV27 to TRBJ2-7; 7 nucleotides align to TRBD2. The ends lost 3 bases at V and 0 bases at J; junction bases unmatched: 5. The germline V gene has CDR1 MNHEY and CDR2 SMNVEV (reference sequence). This CDR3 comprises 15 residues. CDR3 coding DNA: TGTGCCAGCAGTTTCCTGGGAGGGTTCTCCTACGAGCAGTACTTC. It yields the protein CASSFLGGFSYEQYF.

This clonotype was seen repeatedly, ten times or more. The chain employs TRBV19 and TRBJ1-5; no reliable D call. The CDR3 is 15 amino acids. Trimming pared 5 bases from V and 0 bases from J, leaving 11 bases between. Germline values: CDR1 LNHDA, CDR2 SQIVND (reference sequence). The CDR3 bases are TGTGCCAGTAGTTGGTCAGACCATAGCAATCAGCCCCAGCATTTT. Translation gives CASSWSDHSNQPQHF.

The CDR3 region has the DNA TGCAGTGCTGCCAGAACTAGCGCCGCCGCTGAGACCCAGTACTTC. It specifies CSAARTSAAAETQYF. The V and J genes are TRBV20-1 and TRBJ2-5; the match to TRBD2 covers 7 bases. This CDR3 contains 15 residues. J gave up 5 bases and V 5 bases, and 14 bases lay outside the gene matches. Germline V gene lookup returns CDR1 DFQATT and CDR2 SNEGSKA (reference sequence).

The table lists this clonotype with many counts. CDR3 nucleotide sequence: TGCAGTGCTCCCACCGGTGGGCACCAAGAGACCCAGTACTTC. It encodes CSAPTGGHQETQYF. The chain links TRBV20-1 to TRBJ2-5; no firm D call. Germline assignment: CDR1 DFQATT and CDR2 SNEGSKA (reference sequence). V was trimmed by 5 bases and J by 0 bases, leaving 13 bases between them. The CDR3 is 14 residues long.

This clonotype was found many times. J is TRBJ2-7 and V is TRBV30, with TRBD2 identical over 9 bases. V dropped 3 bases and J dropped 0; count of bases not matched to a gene: 6. Germline V gene lookup returns CDR1 GTSNPN and CDR2 SVGIG (reference sequence). The CDR3 is 15 amino acids. CDR3 DNA sequence: TGTGCCTGGAGGGCTAGCGGGGTTAGCTCCTACGAGCAGTACTTC. This translates into CAWRASGVSSYEQYF. Full variable domain (outside the CDR3, taken from reference TRBV30 and TRBJ2-7): SQTIHQWPATLVQPVGSPLSLECTVEGTSNPNLYWYRQAAGRGLQLLFYSVGIGQISSEVPQNLSASRPQDRQFILSSKKLLLSDSGFYLCAWRASGVSSYEQYFGPGTRLTVT.

This clonotype was recorded a few times. This may be a read error, as it is one base from a much larger clone. The chain links TRBV6-5 to TRBJ2-1; TRBD2 matches at 9 bases. This CDR3 has 11 residues. Germline V gene data show CDR1 as MNHEY and CDR2 as SVGAGI. CDR3 sequence (DNA): TGTATAGCGGGAGTCTACAATGAGCAGTTCTTC. Its translation: CIAGVYNEQFF.

This clonotype was seen more than once but under ten times. This may be a read error, as it is one base from a much larger clone. The chain is built from TRBV18 and TRBJ2-6, with 8 nucleotides matching TRBD1. The junction had 6 bases not matched to a gene; V was cut back by 4 bases and J by 7 bases. The CDR3 sequence is 15 residues long. CDR1 is KGHSH and CDR2 is LQKENI in the germline V gene. The CDR3 nucleotides are TGTGCCAGCTCACGACAGGGGAATAGTGCCAACGTCCTGACTTTC. Its protein product is CASSRQGNSANVLTF.

The chain combines TRBV10-3 with TRBJ1-2, with D perhaps matching TRBD1 (5 bases). In germline, CDR1 is ENHRY, CDR2 SYGVKD. This CDR3 contains 11 residues. CDR3 amino acids: CSHRSGYGYTF. CDR3 bases: TGTTCCCACAGGTCAGGCTATGGCTACACCTTC.

The chain is built from TRBV15 and TRBJ1-4; D may be TRBD1 (6 bases). Germline CDR1 and CDR2: LNHNV and YYDKDF (reference sequence). CDR3 length: 15 amino acids. V dropped 1 base and J dropped 5 bases, with 11 bases sitting between them. CDR3 in DNA: TGTGCCACCAGCAGAGGGGGGGCGGAGAATGAAAAACTGTTTTTT. This sequence encodes CATSRGGAENEKLFF.

This clonotype was seen at least ten times. Here the CDR3 reads CASSTRPGTGLRGGYTF. In DNA form, the CDR3 reads TGTGCCAGCAGCACCCGTCCCGGGACAGGGTTAAGAGGGGGCTACACCTTC. V usage is TRBV7-2 and J usage is TRBJ1-2; 9 bases fit TRBD1. CDR1 is SGHTA and CDR2 is FQGNSA in the germline V gene. The CDR3 runs to 17 residues. V trimming: 5 bases; J trimming: 8 bases; junction bases outside the gene matches: 18.

The chain combines TRBV6-5 with TRBJ2-2, with TRBD2 identical over 12 bases. Germline CDR1 reads MNHEY; CDR2 reads SVGAGI. The CDR3 covers 18 residues. The J segment lost 5 bases and the V segment lost 0 bases, leaving 7 bases of the junction unmatched. The CDR3 protein is CASSYSTLAGGRTGELFF. CDR3 coding DNA: TGTGCCAGCAGTTACTCGACCCTAGCGGGGGGGAGGACCGGGGAGCTGTTTTTT.